The 29 T cell receptor beta chains in this list originate from one sample, sequenced in a study of radiation and T cells in renal cell carcinoma. Specified time point: baseline pretreatment blood. This sample's treatment: 15 Gy SBRT to primary tumor, nephrectomy 4 weeks later. Profiled with immunoSEQ multiplex PCR; TCRdb holds only in-frame clones, not every one. This sample yields around 160,000 clones, of which 88% are seen a single time; 4.1% belongs to the top ten. The sequences come from blood, collected from a patient whose treatment included radiotherapy and nephrectomy. Receptors were obtained from a woman between 70 and 85 years old with renal cell carcinoma.

The CDR3 DNA follows: TGTGCCAGCAGTTTTGGGCTCCCTGGGTACAATGAGCAGTTCTTC. This codes for CASSFGLPGYNEQFF. The gene calls are TRBV27 and TRBJ2-1; D is uncertain. Germline CDR1 reads MNHEY; CDR2 reads SMNVEV (reference sequence). The CDR3 is made up of 15 amino acids. The ends were cut back, 3 bases at V and 4 bases at J, with 13 bases in the middle.

The chain has TRBV6-5 and TRBJ2-1; D is possibly TRBD2 (6 bases). Per germline, CDR1 MNHEY and CDR2 SVGAGI. This CDR3 is built from 15 residues. V lost 0 bases, J lost 10 bases, and 16 bases lay in between. This chain's CDR3 is CASSYSWRVEREQFF. For the CDR3, the DNA is TGTGCCAGCAGTTACTCGTGGAGGGTGGAGCGGGAGCAGTTCTTC.

This chain connects TRBV28 to TRBJ1-2; 7 nucleotides match TRBD1. The CDR3 contains 14 residues. Per germline, CDR1 MDHEN and CDR2 SYDVKM. Trimming removed 7 bases from V and 3 bases from J; junction bases left unmatched: 8. The CDR3 nucleotides are TGTGCCAGCAAAGACGGGGGACAGTACTATGGCTACACCTTC. It yields the protein CASKDGGQYYGYTF.

This clone was seen more than once but under ten times. The chain couples TRBV5-4 to TRBJ2-3; no clear D gene. The germline V gene has CDR1 SGHNT and CDR2 YYREEE (reference sequence). CDR3 length equals 14 residues. The germline V and J ends were trimmed by 4 bases and 1 base, with 10 bases remaining between them. This chain's CDR3 is CASSTGGGTDTQYF. In nucleotides, the CDR3 is TGTGCCAGCAGCACCGGCGGTGGCACAGATACGCAGTATTTT.

This chain uses TRBV18 with TRBJ1-2; maybe TRBD1 (6 bases). Looked up from germline, CDR1 is KGHSH and CDR2 is LQKENI. The V gene lost 1 base and the J gene lost 8 bases, with 20 bases spanning the gap. The CDR3 consists of 16 residues. The DNA for the CDR3 is TGTGCCAGCTCACCACTTCCTCCGACAGGCTTCGGGGGCTACACCTTC. Residues: CASSPLPPTGFGGYTF.

J is TRBJ2-3 and V is TRBV5-1, with a weak D call TRBD2 (6 bases). The germline V gene encodes CDR1 SGHRS and CDR2 YFSETQ. With 4 bases removed from V and 2 bases from J, the gap between germline ends came to 14 bases. The CDR3 is 15 amino acids. CDR3 bases: TGCGCCAGCAGCGCCTCGGGACTTCACACAGATACGCAGTATTTT. This codes for CASSASGLHTDTQYF.

V and J are TRBV7-2 and TRBJ2-5, with 7 nucleotides matching TRBD2. CDR3 length: 15 residues. Germline V gene lookup returns CDR1 SGHTA and CDR2 FQGNSA. The V segment lost 6 bases and the J segment 1 base; nucleotides outside the gene matches: 8. CDR3 bases: TGTGCCAGCAGTCGTAATAGCGGGTTCCAAGAGACCCAGTACTTC. It codes for CASSRNSGFQETQYF.

This chain joins TRBV9 and TRBJ2-2; D gene unclear. CDR1 and CDR2 from the germline V gene are SGDLS and YYNGEE. The CDR3 runs to 16 residues. Trimming removed 4 bases at V and 0 bases at J, with 13 bases between. This CDR3 is CASSPWAGTNTGELFF. The CDR3 DNA reads as TGTGCCAGCAGCCCCTGGGCTGGTACGAACACCGGGGAGCTGTTTTTT.

In the case of this clone: At one end, the junction sequence differs from germline, possibly due to a read error. V usage is TRBV7-7 and J usage is TRBJ2-5; 9 nucleotides agree with TRBD2. Looked up from germline, CDR1 is SSHAT and CDR2 is FNYEAQ (reference sequence). The CDR3 runs 16 residues. The CDR3 reads CASSLSGRGGPETQYF. The CDR3 bases are TGTGCTAGCAGCTTATCAGGGCGGGGGGGCCCCGAGACCCAGTACTTC.

The V call is TRBV6-1, the J call TRBJ1-5; a weak D match, TRBD1 (6 bases). The ends were cut back, 5 bases at V and 3 bases at J, with 14 bases in the middle. Germline CDR1 and CDR2: MNHNS and SASEGT. The CDR3 spans 15 residues. CDR3 residues: CASSSGRGFNQPQHF. The CDR3 nucleotides read TGTGCCAGCAGTTCGGGCAGGGGCTTCAATCAGCCCCAGCATTTT.

This clone turned up a few times. The V and J genes are TRBV11-3 and TRBJ1-3; D not resolved. The CDR3 runs 14 residues. V was trimmed by 1 base and J by 0 bases, leaving 4 bases between them. From germline, CDR1 is SGHNT and CDR2 YENEEA. In nucleotides, the CDR3 is TGTGCCAGCAGCTTAGGGTCCTCTGGAAACACCATATATTTT. Translated: CASSLGSSGNTIYF.

The chain employs TRBV30 and TRBJ2-5; no clear D. V lost 0 bases and J 4 bases, leaving 15 bases between the germline ends. The CDR3 spans 15 residues. Germline CDR1 GTSNPN, CDR2 SVGIG (reference sequence). CDR3 sequence: CAWSVKGIFRETQYF. CDR3 nucleotides: TGTGCCTGGAGTGTAAAGGGAATTTTTAGAGAGACCCAGTACTTC.

The chain's CDR3 is CASSLDRYNEQFF. The CDR3 coding sequence is TGTGCCAGCAGCTTAGACAGGTACAATGAGCAGTTCTTC. The rearrangement uses TRBV9 and TRBJ2-1, with a tentative D call TRBD1 (6 bases). Germline V gene data show CDR1 as SGDLS and CDR2 as YYNGEE. The V and J ends lost 4 bases and 4 bases respectively, with 9 bases between them. This CDR3 has 13 residues. The whole variable domain, remainder taken from reference TRBV9 and TRBJ2-1, is DSGVTQTPKHLITATGQRVTLRCSPRSGDLSVYWYQQSLDQGLQFLIQYYNGEERAKGNILERFSAQQFPDLHSELNLSSLELGDSALYFCASSLDRYNEQFFGPGTRLTVL.

J is TRBJ1-3 and V is TRBV10-3; D call uncertain. Germline V gene lookup returns CDR1 ENHRY and CDR2 SYGVKD. The V gene lost 2 bases and the J gene lost 2 bases, with 13 bases spanning the gap. The CDR3 has 16 amino acids. The CDR3 is CAISEARPLTGNTIYF. The CDR3 bases are TGTGCCATCAGTGAGGCACGGCCCCTTACTGGAAACACCATATATTTT.

CDR3 amino acids: CASSLRRDLGSSPLHF. DNA of the CDR3: TGTGCCAGCAGCTTGCGAAGGGATCTTGGTAGTTCACCCCTCCACTTT. The V gene is TRBV7-2, the J gene TRBJ1-6; D call uncertain. The V and J ends lost 3 bases and 9 bases respectively, with 18 bases between them. The CDR3 contains 16 residues. Germline V lookup: CDR1 SGHTA, CDR2 FQGNSA. The whole variable domain, remainder taken from reference TRBV7-2 and TRBJ1-6, is GAGVSQSPSNKVTEKGKDVELRCDPISGHTALYWYRQSLGQGLEFLIYFQGNSAPDKSGLPSDRFSAERTGGSVSTLTIQRTQQEDSAVYLCASSLRRDLGSSPLHFGNGTRLTVT.

The chain combines TRBV30 with TRBJ2-5; 8 bases line up with TRBD2. This CDR3 is 13 amino acids long. With 3 bases clipped from V and 4 bases from J, the junction kept 4 bases outside the gene matches. Germline assignment: CDR1 GTSNPN and CDR2 SVGIG (reference sequence). CDR3: CAWSGGVRETQYF. The DNA for the CDR3 is TGTGCCTGGAGCGGGGGGGTGAGAGAGACCCAGTACTTC.

The chain carries TRBV7-3 and TRBJ2-3; TRBD1 agrees at 9 bases. The CDR3 contains 16 residues. The J segment lost 1 base and the V segment lost 5 bases, leaving 7 bases of the junction unmatched. Germline V gene data show CDR1 as SGHTA and CDR2 as FQGTGA. The CDR3 region has the DNA TGTGCCAGCAGCCCTGGGACAGGGCGTGGCACAGATACGCAGTATTTT. It specifies CASSPGTGRGTDTQYF.

The chain has TRBV30 and TRBJ2-1, with 9 bases that match TRBD1. The CDR3 is 15 residues long. Unmatched junction bases numbered 11, after V lost 3 bases and J lost 8 bases. Germline values: CDR1 GTSNPN, CDR2 SVGIG (reference sequence). The CDR3 loop is CAWRYRDRVVDEQFF. CDR3 DNA: TGTGCCTGGAGATACCGGGACAGGGTGGTCGATGAGCAGTTCTTC.

The chain employs TRBV7-2 and TRBJ2-5; the match to TRBD2 covers 7 bases. The CDR3 is made up of 15 amino acids. The V gene end was trimmed by 6 bases and the J gene end by 8 bases; junction bases not matched to a gene: 15. Germline CDR1 SGHTA, CDR2 FQGNSA. The CDR3 DNA reads as TGTGCCAGCAGTCCAGGACTAGGGGAGGGGAAAACCCAGTACTTC. It is translated as CASSPGLGEGKTQYF.

This rearrangement joins TRBV7-2 to TRBJ2-5; D is uncertain. V was pared by 5 bases and J by 0 bases, with 10 bases between. Per the germline V gene, CDR1 is SGHTA and CDR2 is FQGNSA. The CDR3 loop spans 14 amino acids. The chain's CDR3 is CASSRPANQETQYF. Here the CDR3 DNA reads TGTGCCAGCAGCCGCCCGGCCAACCAAGAGACCCAGTACTTC.

V and J are TRBV20-1 and TRBJ1-2; D possibly corresponds to TRBD1 (5 bases). This CDR3 region has 11 residues. Germline CDR1 is DFQATT and CDR2 is SNEGSKA (reference sequence). Trimming shortened V by 6 bases and J by 6 bases, and 11 bases separated the two germline ends. The CDR3 loop is CSAVEGNGYTF. The CDR3 DNA reads as TGCAGTGCAGTAGAGGGGAATGGCTACACCTTC.

This chain uses TRBV2 with TRBJ1-2; no clear D gene. The CDR3 runs 12 residues. Germline V lookup: CDR1 SNHLY, CDR2 FYNNEI. Trimming left V 7 bases short and J 4 bases short, with 10 bases between. CDR3 region: CASTSTAYGYTF. The DNA of the CDR3 is TGTGCCAGCACTTCCACGGCCTATGGCTACACCTTC. Full variable domain (outside the CDR3, taken from reference TRBV2 and TRBJ1-2): EPEVTQTPSHQVTQMGQEVILRCVPISNHLYFYWYRQILGQKVEFLVSFYNNEISEKSEIFDDQFSVERPDGSNFTLKIRSTKLEDSAMYFCASTSTAYGYTFGSGTRLTVV.

CDR3 coding DNA: TGCGCCACCTCACTAGGGAACACTGAAGCTTTCTTT. Protein sequence: CATSLGNTEAFF. The chain couples TRBV10-2 to TRBJ1-1; D remains unclear. This CDR3 is 12 amino acids long. CDR1 and CDR2 from the germline V gene are WSHSY and SAAADI. With 10 bases removed from V and 1 base from J, the gap between germline ends came to 10 bases.

The count of this clone is one. The chain employs TRBV30 and TRBJ1-4; no firm D call. Trimming removed 1 base at V and 2 bases at J, with 11 bases between. CDR1 GTSNPN and CDR2 SVGIG come from the germline V gene (reference sequence). This CDR3 spans 15 amino acids. This chain's CDR3 is CAWSAQTGTNEKLFF. The CDR3 nucleotides are TGTGCCTGGAGTGCCCAGACTGGGACTAATGAAAAACTGTTTTTT.

This clone was detected only a few times. This sequence joins TRBV7-9 and TRBJ1-6; a weak D match, TRBD1 (5 bases). CDR3 size: 13 residues. Germline CDR1 and CDR2: SEHNR and FQNEAQ (reference sequence). Trimming took off 3 bases at V and 7 bases at J, with 7 bases between the two ends. CDR3 in DNA: TGTGCCAGCAGCTTTGCAGGGAATTCACCCCTCCACTTT. This encodes CASSFAGNSPLHF.

The V call is TRBV19, the J call TRBJ1-5, with D possibly matching TRBD1 (5 bases). Germline V gene sequence: CDR1 LNHDA, CDR2 SQIVND (reference sequence). V gave up 1 base and J gave up 0 bases, with 10 bases separating them. CDR3 size: 16 residues. The CDR3 spells CASSIAGTYSNQPQHF. The CDR3 DNA reads TGTGCCAGTAGTATAGCGGGGACCTATAGCAATCAGCCCCAGCATTTT.

The chain has TRBV19 and TRBJ2-3, with 7 bases lining up with TRBD2. CDR1 and CDR2 from the germline V gene are LNHDA and SQIVND (reference sequence). This CDR3 is 14 amino acids long. J lost 3 bases, V lost 8 bases, and 8 bases had no gene match. Written as DNA, the CDR3 is TGTGCCAGTGGAGAGGGACTATATACAGATACGCAGTATTTT. Amino acids: CASGEGLYTDTQYF.

This clone appeared once. The chain uses TRBV6-1 and TRBJ2-1; TRBD2 aligns across 8 bases. J was trimmed by 4 bases and V by 7 bases; bases with no gene match: 3. The germline V gene has CDR1 MNHNS and CDR2 SASEGT. The CDR3 extends over 13 amino acids. DNA of the CDR3: TGTGCCAGCACTGGGACTAGATACAATGAGCAGTTCTTC. The encoded protein is CASTGTRYNEQFF.

The rearrangement uses TRBV5-5 and TRBJ2-5; no definite D call. The CDR3 length is 14 residues. Germline V CDR1 and CDR2: SGHKS, YYEKEE (reference sequence). V was cut by 2 bases and J by 4 bases, with 12 bases left in between. This chain's CDR3 is CASSLSHSLETQYF. The CDR3 bases are TGTGCCAGCAGCTTAAGTCACAGTCTAGAGACCCAGTACTTC.